The next 32 T cell receptor beta chains were all read from a single sample in a study of CD8 T cells in ankylosing spondylitis. Antigens of these TCRs are unknown. TCRdb reprocessed the 5' RACE reads via MiXCR and lists one record per CDR3 protein. The sample carries around 440,000 distinct CDR3 sequences, 15% to 20% recorded once. Study observations and caveats: A TCR beta motif made of 7 to 9 highly homologous variants seemed typical of ankylosing spondylitis blood.

Specimen: blood, either unsorted or a sorted T cell fraction (not recorded which). These receptors all stem from a male donor with ankylosing spondylitis.

The V gene is TRBV3-1, the J gene TRBJ2-7, with 8 bases identical to TRBD2. J gave up 4 bases and V 0 bases, and 5 bases lay outside the gene matches. The CDR3 spans 15 residues. Looked up from germline, CDR1 is LGHDT and CDR2 is YNNKEL (reference sequence). The DNA of the CDR3 is TGTGCCAGCAGCCAAGAACGGAGCGGGAGTTACGAGCAGTACTTC. Amino acid sequence: CASSQERSGSYEQYF.

This clonotype has a count of ten or more. The CDR3 here is CAISERTGDQPQHF. For the CDR3, the DNA is TGTGCCATCAGTGAGAGGACAGGAGATCAGCCCCAGCATTTT. V usage is TRBV10-3 and J usage is TRBJ1-5, with 7 nucleotides matching TRBD1. Trimming took 2 bases from V and 5 from J; bases not matched to a gene: 3. This CDR3 is built from 14 residues. The V gene's germline CDR1 is ENHRY and CDR2 SYGVKD.

V usage is TRBV10-2 and J usage is TRBJ2-1; no definite D call. V was clipped by 3 bases and J by 10 bases, with 7 bases between them. The CDR3 covers 11 residues. Germline V CDR1 and CDR2: WSHSY, SAAADI. This CDR3 is CASSDGWEQFF. Here the CDR3 DNA reads TGCGCCAGCAGTGACGGTTGGGAGCAGTTCTTC.

This chain joins TRBV20-1 and TRBJ2-7; TRBD1 might be the D (5 bases). The CDR3 length is 14 residues. The V end lost 1 base, the J end lost 2 bases, and 12 bases lay between the germline ends. Germline V gives CDR1 DFQATT, CDR2 SNEGSKA (reference sequence). This chain's CDR3 is CSARGGAPPYEQYF. The CDR3 DNA follows: TGCAGTGCTAGAGGTGGGGCCCCACCCTACGAGCAGTACTTC.

The rearrangement joins TRBV10-3 to TRBJ2-1, with 8 bases matching TRBD2. This CDR3 region has 17 residues. V lost 4 bases, J lost 6 bases, and 14 bases stayed unmatched. The germline V gene encodes CDR1 ENHRY and CDR2 SYGVKD. The CDR3 coding sequence is TGTGCCATCAGTGTAGAGAGACTAGCGCCTAGGCTCAATGAGCAGTTCTTC. Translation: CAISVERLAPRLNEQFF.

The gene calls are TRBV6-2 or TRBV6-3 and TRBJ1-1, with TRBD1 matching over 12 bases. V lost 6 bases and J lost 9; bases outside the gene matches: 17. CDR1 and CDR2 from the germline V gene are MNHEY and SVGEGT. This CDR3 is 17 amino acids long. CDR3 region: CASRTGQGARSVRKAFF. As DNA, the CDR3 is TGTGCCAGCAGAACGGGACAGGGGGCTCGGAGTGTGCGGAAAGCTTTCTTT.

The chain has TRBV4-2 and TRBJ1-1; weak D call: TRBD1 (5 bases). CDR3 length: 14 amino acids. The V end was cut by 3 bases, the J end by 1 base, with 9 bases between. Germline V gene sequence: CDR1 LGHNA, CDR2 YNFKEQ. CDR3 region: CASSHQGGNTEAFF. In nucleotides, the CDR3 is TGTGCCAGCAGCCACCAGGGAGGGAACACTGAAGCTTTCTTT.

The chain is built from TRBV7-2 and TRBJ1-1; TRBD1 agrees at 7 bases. V lost 5 bases to trimming and J lost 3 bases; unmatched junction nucleotides: 12. The CDR3 totals 16 residues. CDR1 is SGHTA and CDR2 is FQGNSA in the germline V gene. CDR3 sequence (DNA): TGTGCCAGCAGCCGTAGACTGTCCACAGGGGACACTGAAGCTTTCTTT. It codes for CASSRRLSTGDTEAFF.

This clonotype came up a few times. The rearrangement uses TRBV20-1 and TRBJ1-3; no firm D call. Per the germline V gene, CDR1 is DFQATT and CDR2 is SNEGSKA (reference sequence). With 5 bases removed from V and 4 bases from J, the gap between germline ends came to 15 bases. There are 14 residues in the CDR3. The CDR3 DNA reads TGCAGTGCTCGCGCCGGCCTTTTCGGAAACACCATATATTTT. It specifies CSARAGLFGNTIYF.

This rearrangement joins TRBV6-1 to TRBJ2-4; D tentatively fits TRBD1 or TRBD2 (6 bases each). CDR1 MNHNS and CDR2 SASEGT come from the germline V gene. CDR3 length equals 14 residues. Trimming took off 6 bases at V and 0 bases at J, with 9 bases between the two ends. The CDR3 nucleotides are TGTGCCAGCAGAGGGGGAGGAGCCAAAAACATTCAGTACTTC. This sequence encodes CASRGGGAKNIQYF.

This clonotype showed up many times. The V and J genes are TRBV15 and TRBJ2-7; D uncertain. The CDR3 length is 16 residues. Germline CDR1 and CDR2: LNHNV and YYDKDF (reference sequence). V was clipped by 0 bases and J by 2 bases, with 14 bases between them. This chain's CDR3 is CATSRDIRFHAYEQYF. The CDR3 region has the DNA TGTGCCACCAGCAGAGATATCCGGTTCCATGCCTACGAGCAGTACTTC. Based on the CDR3 plus reference TRBV15 and TRBJ2-7, the full variable domain is DAMVIQNPRYQVTQFGKPVTLSCSQTLNHNVMYWYQQKSSQAPKLLFHYYDKDFNNEADTPDNFQSRRPNTSFCFLDIRSPGLGDTAMYLCATSRDIRFHAYEQYFGPGTRLTVT.

There are a few counts of this clonotype. J is TRBJ2-1 and V is TRBV7-9; D perhaps matches TRBD1 (6 bases). Trimming cost V 3 bases and J 15 bases, with 15 bases left between them. CDR1 SEHNR and CDR2 FQNEAQ come from the germline V gene (reference sequence). The CDR3 spans 12 residues. The CDR3 nucleotides are TGTGCCAGCAGCTTTCCACAGGGAGTTTCGTTCTTC. Translated, it gives CASSFPQGVSFF. Supplemented by reference TRBV7-9 and TRBJ2-1, the full variable domain reads DTGVSQNPRHKITKRGQNVTFRCDPISEHNRLYWYRQTLGQGPEFLTYFQNEAQLEKSRLLSDRFSAERPKGSFSTLEIQRTEQGDSAMYLCASSFPQGVSFFGPGTRLTVL.

The chain uses TRBV7-2 and TRBJ1-6; maybe TRBD1 (5 bases). The V gene's germline CDR1 is SGHTA and CDR2 FQGNSA. Trimming cost V 5 bases and J 4 bases, with 15 bases left between them. The length of the CDR3 is 16 residues. CDR3 residues: CASSARQRGYNSPLHF. The CDR3 DNA reads TGTGCCAGCAGCGCAAGACAGAGGGGTTATAATTCACCCCTCCACTTT.

The chain combines TRBV3-1 with TRBJ1-5; 8 positions match TRBD1. CDR1 and CDR2 from the germline V gene are LGHDT and YNNKEL (reference sequence). The junction had 5 bases not matched to a gene; V was cut back by 1 base and J by 6 bases. The CDR3 sequence is 15 residues long. This CDR3 reads CASSQGTGNIQPQHF. As DNA, the CDR3 is TGTGCCAGCAGCCAAGGGACAGGGAATATTCAGCCCCAGCATTTT.

This clonotype was picked up a small number of times. The CDR3: CASSLWSGANVLTF. The CDR3 nucleotides read TGTGCCAGCAGTTTGTGGTCTGGGGCCAACGTCCTGACTTTC. V is TRBV27 and J is TRBJ2-6; D ambiguous. V shed 3 bases and J shed 1 base, with 4 bases lying between them. This CDR3 region has 14 residues. Per germline, CDR1 MNHEY and CDR2 SMNVEV (reference sequence).

This clonotype has just a few counts. This sequence joins TRBV3-1 and TRBJ2-1; 8 bases map to TRBD1. The CDR3 is made up of 14 amino acids. Germline trimming cut 4 bases from V and 7 bases from J; bases unmatched to any gene: 6. The germline V gene has CDR1 LGHDT and CDR2 YNNKEL (reference sequence). Here the CDR3 DNA reads TGTGCCAGCAGCCGAAGACGACAGGGGAATGAGCAGTTCTTC. Its translation is CASSRRRQGNEQFF.

J is TRBJ2-7 and V is TRBV6-1; D uncertain. Trimming cost V 2 bases and J 6 bases, with 5 bases left between them. This CDR3 has 11 residues. Germline CDR1 reads MNHNS; CDR2 reads SASEGT. The CDR3 DNA reads TGTGCCAGCAGTGAATTGGTCGAGCAGTACTTC. Residues: CASSELVEQYF.

This clonotype has a handful of counts. The rearrangement links TRBV18 to TRBJ1-6; D unclear. V lost 5 bases and J 7 bases, leaving 9 bases between the germline ends. Germline-derived CDR1 and CDR2 are KGHSH and LQKENI. The CDR3 spans 13 residues. The CDR3 coding sequence is TGTGCCAGCTCAAGCAAACGGAATTCACCCCTCCACTTT. It encodes CASSSKRNSPLHF. Complete variable domain (other parts from reference TRBV18 and TRBJ1-6): NAGVMQNPRHLVRRRGQEARLRCSPMKGHSHVYWYRQLPEEGLKFMVYLQKENIIDESGMPKERFSAEFPKEGPSILRIQQVVRGDSAAYFCASSSKRNSPLHFGNGTRLTVT.

The V call is TRBV7-3, the J call TRBJ2-1, with no clear D. The germline V and J ends were trimmed by 0 bases and 0 bases, with 9 bases remaining between them. The germline V gene has CDR1 SGHTA and CDR2 FQGTGA. The CDR3 is 16 amino acids. This CDR3 is CASSLTAVASYNEQFF. The CDR3 coding sequence is TGTGCCAGCAGCTTAACCGCGGTCGCCTCCTACAATGAGCAGTTCTTC.

The chain links TRBV11-2 to TRBJ1-2; a possible D gene is TRBD1 (5 bases). The CDR3 contains 14 residues. V was clipped by 5 bases and J by 4 bases, with 14 bases between them. Per germline, CDR1 SGHAT and CDR2 FQNNGV. CDR3 sequence reads: CASSTGWGIYGYTF. The CDR3 nucleotides read TGTGCCAGCAGCACCGGGTGGGGGATCTATGGCTACACCTTC.

V and J are TRBV3-1 and TRBJ2-5, with D uncertain. The CDR3 has 14 amino acids. Trimming took 0 bases from V and 4 from J, leaving 9 bases between them. Germline V gene lookup returns CDR1 LGHDT and CDR2 YNNKEL (reference sequence). In nucleotides, the CDR3 is TGTGCCAGCAGCCAAGATGGGCCCCGAGAGACCCAGTACTTC. The encoded protein is CASSQDGPRETQYF.

The chain couples TRBV4-3 to TRBJ2-1; 9 bases are a match to TRBD1. Germline V gives CDR1 LGHNA, CDR2 YSLEER. After removal of 4 bases from V and 8 bases from J, the junction contained 3 bases not matched to a gene. The CDR3 contains 13 residues. The CDR3 DNA reads TGCGCCAGCAGCCGTCGACAGGGGGATGAGCAGTTCTTC. Amino acids: CASSRRQGDEQFF.

The chain links TRBV10-2 to TRBJ1-1, with D possibly being TRBD1 (5 bases). CDR3 length: 13 amino acids. Germline V gene sequence: CDR1 WSHSY, CDR2 SAAADI. V lost 9 bases to trimming and J lost 3 bases, with 14 bases between them. The CDR3 nucleotides are TGCGCCAGTTTGCAGGGTCTGGACACTGAAGCTTTCTTT. This codes for CASLQGLDTEAFF.

This clonotype was seen more than once but under ten times. The chain recombines TRBV12-3 or TRBV12-4 with TRBJ1-5; a weak D match, TRBD1 (6 bases). The V end was cut by 4 bases, the J end by 5 bases, with 12 bases between. The CDR3 is 14 amino acids. The CDR3 DNA is TGTGCCAGCAGTTCCGACAGGAGTGATCAGCCCCAGCATTTT. Translation: CASSSDRSDQPQHF.

A few counts support this clonotype. J is TRBJ2-7 and V is TRBV20-1, with TRBD1 identical over 12 bases. The V and J ends lost 6 bases and 0 bases, in that order; junction bases with no gene match: 3. Germline V gene sequence: CDR1 DFQATT, CDR2 SNEGSKA (reference sequence). This CDR3 has 14 amino acids. DNA of the CDR3: TGCAGTGCCCAGGGACAGGGGGCCTCCTACGAGCAGTACTTC. Translated, it gives CSAQGQGASYEQYF.

Remarks on this clonotype: At one of its ends the junction is not consistent with the germline gene, which may arise from a read error. V is TRBV5-8 and J is TRBJ2-6; 7 nucleotides line up with TRBD1. Germline V lookup: CDR1 SGHTS, CDR2 YDEGEE. The CDR3 has 17 amino acids. The CDR3 region has the DNA TGTGCCAGCAGTTTGGACAGGATTAGCTCTGGGGCCAACGTCCTGACTTTC. Translating gives CASSLDRISSGANVLTF.

The rearrangement joins TRBV20-1 to TRBJ2-7; 10 nucleotides agree with TRBD1. The CDR3 is 14 amino acids. CDR1 DFQATT and CDR2 SNEGSKA come from the germline V gene (reference sequence). J gave up 1 base and V 3 bases, and 3 bases lay outside the gene matches. The CDR3 DNA reads as TGCAGTGCTAGGGGACAGGGGCTATCCTACGAGCAGTACTTC. Translating gives CSARGQGLSYEQYF.

The chain employs TRBV19 and TRBJ2-1; 11 nucleotides line up with TRBD2. With 3 bases clipped from V and 6 bases from J, the junction kept 7 bases outside the gene matches. This CDR3 is built from 16 residues. Germline V gene data show CDR1 as LNHDA and CDR2 as SQIVND (reference sequence). CDR3: CASSISGRASGNEQFF. In nucleotides, the CDR3 is TGTGCCAGTAGTATTAGCGGGAGGGCCAGTGGCAATGAGCAGTTCTTC.

This clonotype was recorded a few times. V is TRBV7-9 and J is TRBJ2-1; possible D gene TRBD2, 6 bases. This CDR3 is built from 13 residues. Germline V gene lookup returns CDR1 SEHNR and CDR2 FQNEAQ (reference sequence). The germline V and J ends were trimmed by 3 bases and 8 bases, with 11 bases remaining between them. CDR3 region: CASSFSGVHEQFF. The CDR3 nucleotides are TGTGCCAGCAGCTTTAGCGGAGTGCATGAGCAGTTCTTC.

The chain has TRBV20-1 and TRBJ2-2; TRBD2 matches 12 bases. The CDR3 is 14 amino acids. The germline CDR1 and CDR2 sequences are DFQATT and SNEGSKA (reference sequence). The V gene end was trimmed by 5 bases and the J gene end by 6 bases; junction bases not matched to a gene: 4. DNA for the CDR3: TGCAGTGCTTCTAGCGGGAGGGGGCCCGGGGAGCTGTTTTTT. Its protein product is CSASSGRGPGELFF.

CDR3 sequence (DNA): TGCAGTGCTAGAGGGCTAGCGAAAAGCTCTGGGGCCAACGTCCTGACTTTC. The encoded protein is CSARGLAKSSGANVLTF. The gene calls are TRBV20-1 and TRBJ2-6; tentatively, D is TRBD2 (6 bases). V dropped 1 base and J dropped 0 bases, with 13 bases sitting between them. Germline CDR1 reads DFQATT; CDR2 reads SNEGSKA (reference sequence). The CDR3 sequence is 17 residues long.

The gene calls are TRBV5-1 and TRBJ1-2, with D maybe TRBD1 (5 bases). Trimming pared 4 bases from V and 4 bases from J, leaving 23 bases between. Germline CDR1 is SGHRS and CDR2 is YFSETQ. This CDR3 is built from 17 residues. This CDR3 is CASSQESGTTRGYGYTF. CDR3 DNA sequence: TGCGCCAGCAGCCAAGAGTCTGGGACCACGAGGGGCTATGGCTACACCTTC.